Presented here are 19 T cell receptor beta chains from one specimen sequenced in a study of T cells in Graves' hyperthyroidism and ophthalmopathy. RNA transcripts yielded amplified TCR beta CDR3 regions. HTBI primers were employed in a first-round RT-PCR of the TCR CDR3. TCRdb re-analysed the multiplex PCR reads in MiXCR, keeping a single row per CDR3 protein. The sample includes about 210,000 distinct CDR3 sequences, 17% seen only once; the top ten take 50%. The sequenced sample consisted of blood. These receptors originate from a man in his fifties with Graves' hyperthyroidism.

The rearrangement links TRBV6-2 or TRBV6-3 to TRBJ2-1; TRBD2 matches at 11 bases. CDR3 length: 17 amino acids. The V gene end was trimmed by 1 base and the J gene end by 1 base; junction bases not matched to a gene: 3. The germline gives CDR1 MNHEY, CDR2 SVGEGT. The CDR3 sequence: CASSYLGTSGSYNEQFF. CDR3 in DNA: TGTGCCAGCAGTTACTTGGGGACTAGCGGATCCTACAATGAGCAGTTCTTC.

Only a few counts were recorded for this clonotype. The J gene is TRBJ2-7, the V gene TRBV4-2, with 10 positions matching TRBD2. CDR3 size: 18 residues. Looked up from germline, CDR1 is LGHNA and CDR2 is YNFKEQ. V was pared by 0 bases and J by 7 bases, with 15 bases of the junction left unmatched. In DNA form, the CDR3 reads TGTGCCAGCAGCCAAGATCTCTTGCGAGCGGGAGGGCTGGGAGAGCAGTACTTC. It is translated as CASSQDLLRAGGLGEQYF.

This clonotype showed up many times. DNA for the CDR3: TGCAGTGCCACCCGATCCGCAGGGCCCTACAATGAGCAGTTCTTC. As protein: CSATRSAGPYNEQFF. The chain is built from TRBV20-1 and TRBJ2-1, with D possibly matching TRBD1 (5 bases). Trimming left V 6 bases short and J 2 bases short, with 17 bases between. CDR1 DFQATT and CDR2 SNEGSKA come from the germline V gene (reference sequence). The CDR3 extends over 15 amino acids.

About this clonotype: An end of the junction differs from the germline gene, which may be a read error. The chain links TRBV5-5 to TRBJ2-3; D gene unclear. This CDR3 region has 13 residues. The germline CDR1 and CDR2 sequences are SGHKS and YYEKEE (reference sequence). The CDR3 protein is CASSSRDADTQYF. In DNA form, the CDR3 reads TGCGCCAGCAGCTCCCGTGACGCAGATACGCAGTATTTT.

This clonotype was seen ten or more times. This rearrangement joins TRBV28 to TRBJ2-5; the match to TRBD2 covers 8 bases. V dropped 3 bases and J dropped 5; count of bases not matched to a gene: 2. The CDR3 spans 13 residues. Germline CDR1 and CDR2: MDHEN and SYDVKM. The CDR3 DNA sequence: TGTGCCAGCAGTTTCGGGAGGGCTGAGACCCAGTACTTC. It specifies CASSFGRAETQYF.

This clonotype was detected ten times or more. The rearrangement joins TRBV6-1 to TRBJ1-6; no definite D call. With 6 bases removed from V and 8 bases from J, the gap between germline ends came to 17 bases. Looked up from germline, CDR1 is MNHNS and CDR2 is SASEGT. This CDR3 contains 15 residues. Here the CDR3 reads CASSPREGGDSPLHF. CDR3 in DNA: TGTGCCAGCAGCCCCCGTGAAGGCGGTGATTCACCCCTCCACTTT.

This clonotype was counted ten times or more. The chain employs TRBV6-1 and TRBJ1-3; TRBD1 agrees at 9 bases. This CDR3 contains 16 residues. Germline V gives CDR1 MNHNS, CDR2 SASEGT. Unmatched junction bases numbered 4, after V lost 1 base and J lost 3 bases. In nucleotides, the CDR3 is TGTGCCAGCAGTGAAGGGGGACAGGGAGTTGGAAACACCATATATTTT. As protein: CASSEGGQGVGNTIYF.

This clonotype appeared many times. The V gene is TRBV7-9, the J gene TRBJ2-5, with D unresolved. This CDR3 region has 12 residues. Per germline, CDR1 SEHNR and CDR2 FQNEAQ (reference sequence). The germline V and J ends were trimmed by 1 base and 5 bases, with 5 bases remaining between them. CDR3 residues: CASSLVHETQYF. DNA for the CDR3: TGTGCCAGCAGCTTAGTGCATGAGACCCAGTACTTC.

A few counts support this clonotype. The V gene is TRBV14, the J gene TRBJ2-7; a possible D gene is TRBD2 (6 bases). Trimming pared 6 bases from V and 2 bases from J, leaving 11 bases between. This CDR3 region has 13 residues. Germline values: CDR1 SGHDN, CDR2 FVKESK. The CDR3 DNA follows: TGTGCCAGCAGTACGCCGGGAGCCTACGAGCAGTACTTC. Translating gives CASSTPGAYEQYF.

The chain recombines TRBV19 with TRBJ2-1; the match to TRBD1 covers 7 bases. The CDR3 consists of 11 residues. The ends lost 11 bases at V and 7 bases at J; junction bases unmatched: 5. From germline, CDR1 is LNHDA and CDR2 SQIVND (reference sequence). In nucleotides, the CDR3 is TGTGCCTGCTTCAGGGGGAATGAGCAGTTCTTC. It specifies CACFRGNEQFF.

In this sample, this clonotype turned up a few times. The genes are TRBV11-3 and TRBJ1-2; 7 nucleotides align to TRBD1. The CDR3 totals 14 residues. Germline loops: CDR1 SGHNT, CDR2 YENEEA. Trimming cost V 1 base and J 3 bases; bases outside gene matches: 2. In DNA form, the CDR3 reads TGTGCCAGCAGCTTAGCAGGGGGGGACTATGGCTACACCTTC. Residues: CASSLAGGDYGYTF.

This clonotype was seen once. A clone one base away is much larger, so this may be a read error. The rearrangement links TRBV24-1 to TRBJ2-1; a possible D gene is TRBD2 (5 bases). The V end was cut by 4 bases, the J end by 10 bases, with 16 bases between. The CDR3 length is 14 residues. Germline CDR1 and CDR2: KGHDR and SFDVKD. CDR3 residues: CATSDPPPGNEQFF. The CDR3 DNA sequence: TGTGCCACCAGTGACCCCCCCCCGGGAAACGAGCAGTTCTTC.

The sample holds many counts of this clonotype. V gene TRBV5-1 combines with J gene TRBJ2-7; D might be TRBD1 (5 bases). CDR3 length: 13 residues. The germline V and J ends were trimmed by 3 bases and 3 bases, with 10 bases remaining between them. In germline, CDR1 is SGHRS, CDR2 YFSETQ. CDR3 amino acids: CASSYDSFYEQYF. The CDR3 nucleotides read TGCGCCAGCAGCTACGACAGCTTCTACGAGCAGTACTTC. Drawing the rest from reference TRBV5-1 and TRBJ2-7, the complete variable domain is KAGVTQTPRYLIKTRGQQVTLSCSPISGHRSVSWYQQTPGQGLQFLFEYFSETQRNKGNFPGRFSGRQFSNSRSEMNVSTLELGDSALYLCASSYDSFYEQYFGPGTRLTVT.

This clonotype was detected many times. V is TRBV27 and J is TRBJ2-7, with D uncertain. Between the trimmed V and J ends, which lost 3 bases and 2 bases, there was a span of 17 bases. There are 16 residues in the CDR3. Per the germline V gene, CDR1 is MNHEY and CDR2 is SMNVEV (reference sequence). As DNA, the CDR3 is TGTGCCAGCAGTTTCGTTCAGAGCCTCTATACCTACGAGCAGTACTTC. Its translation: CASSFVQSLYTYEQYF.

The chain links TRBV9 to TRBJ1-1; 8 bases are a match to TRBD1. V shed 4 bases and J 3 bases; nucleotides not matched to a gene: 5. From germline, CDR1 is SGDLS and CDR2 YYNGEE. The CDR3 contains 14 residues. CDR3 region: CASSTGQGHTEAFF. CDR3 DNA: TGTGCCAGCAGCACAGGACAGGGCCACACTGAAGCTTTCTTT.

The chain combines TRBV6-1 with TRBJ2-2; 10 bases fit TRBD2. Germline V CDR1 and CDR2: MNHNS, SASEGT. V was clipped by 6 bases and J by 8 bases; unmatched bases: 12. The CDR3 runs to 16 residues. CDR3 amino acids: CASRKTSGLRRGELFF. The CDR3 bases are TGTGCCAGCAGGAAGACTAGCGGGCTTCGTAGGGGGGAGCTGTTTTTT.

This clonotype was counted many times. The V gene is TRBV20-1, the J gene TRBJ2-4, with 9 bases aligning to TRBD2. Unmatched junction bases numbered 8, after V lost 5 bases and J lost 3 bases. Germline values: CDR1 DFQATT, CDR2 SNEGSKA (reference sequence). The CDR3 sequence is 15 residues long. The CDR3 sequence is CSAPLAGEGKNIQYF. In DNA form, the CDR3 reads TGCAGTGCTCCCTTAGCGGGAGAGGGCAAAAACATTCAGTACTTC.

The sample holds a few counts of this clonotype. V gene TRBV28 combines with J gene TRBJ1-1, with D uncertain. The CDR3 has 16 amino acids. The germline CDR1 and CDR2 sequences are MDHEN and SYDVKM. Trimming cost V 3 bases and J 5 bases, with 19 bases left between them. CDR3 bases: TGTGCCAGCAGTTTTTCGGCTTTTAGGAGGTGGACTGAAGCTTTCTTT. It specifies CASSFSAFRRWTEAFF. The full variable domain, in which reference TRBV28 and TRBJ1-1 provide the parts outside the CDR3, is DVKVTQSSRYLVKRTGEKVFLECVQDMDHENMFWYRQDPGLGLRLIYFSYDVKMKEKGDIPEGYSVSREKKERFSLILESASTNQTSMYLCASSFSAFRRWTEAFFGQGTRLTVV.

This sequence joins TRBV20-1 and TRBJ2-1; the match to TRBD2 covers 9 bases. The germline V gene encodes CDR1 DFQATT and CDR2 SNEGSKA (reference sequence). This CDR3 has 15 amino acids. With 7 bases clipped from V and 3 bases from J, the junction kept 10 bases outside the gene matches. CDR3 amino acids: CSGGSGGMDYNEQFF. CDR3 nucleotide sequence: TGCAGTGGGGGTAGCGGGGGAATGGACTACAATGAGCAGTTCTTC.